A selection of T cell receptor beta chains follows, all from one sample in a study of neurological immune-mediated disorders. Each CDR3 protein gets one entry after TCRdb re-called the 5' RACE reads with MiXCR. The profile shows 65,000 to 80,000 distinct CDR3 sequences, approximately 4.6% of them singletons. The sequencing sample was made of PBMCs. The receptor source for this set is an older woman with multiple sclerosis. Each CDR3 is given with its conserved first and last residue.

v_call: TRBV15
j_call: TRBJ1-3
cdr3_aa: CATSRDVWGTIYF

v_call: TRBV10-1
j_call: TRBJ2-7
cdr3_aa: CASSGDPSYEQYF

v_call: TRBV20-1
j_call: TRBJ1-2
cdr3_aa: CSAKRDRTNYGYTF

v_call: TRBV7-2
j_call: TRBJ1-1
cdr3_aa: CASSLGTGANTEAFF

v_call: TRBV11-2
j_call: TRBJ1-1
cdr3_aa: CASDTWGTEAFF

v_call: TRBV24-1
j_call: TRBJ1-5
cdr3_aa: CATSDSSSNQPQHF

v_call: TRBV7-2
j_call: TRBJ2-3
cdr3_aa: CASSFSTKRTDTQYF

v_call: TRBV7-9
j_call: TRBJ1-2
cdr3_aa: CASSSGVALYGYTF

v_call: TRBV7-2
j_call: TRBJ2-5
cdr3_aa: CASSLGVLRGLETQYF

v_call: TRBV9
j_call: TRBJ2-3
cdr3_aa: CASSGGQGIADTQYF

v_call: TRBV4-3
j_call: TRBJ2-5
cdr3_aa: CASSQDVNSGRPQETQYF

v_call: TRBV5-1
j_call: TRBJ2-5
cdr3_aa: CASSWTGERETQYF

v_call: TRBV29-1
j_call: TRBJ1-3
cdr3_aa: CSVEGVRGSGNTIYF

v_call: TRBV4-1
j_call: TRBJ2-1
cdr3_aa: CASSQYEGGGREQFF

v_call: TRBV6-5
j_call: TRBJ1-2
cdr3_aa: CASSNGYGYTF

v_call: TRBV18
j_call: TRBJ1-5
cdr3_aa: CASSTDSSNQPQHF

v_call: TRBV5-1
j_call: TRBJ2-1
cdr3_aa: CASSWTGVSYNEQFF

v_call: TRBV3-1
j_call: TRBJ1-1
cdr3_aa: CASNLRQGANTEAFF

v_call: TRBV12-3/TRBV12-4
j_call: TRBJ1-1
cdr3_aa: CASSRGNEAFF

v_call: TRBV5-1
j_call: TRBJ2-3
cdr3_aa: CASSFSGRDTQYF

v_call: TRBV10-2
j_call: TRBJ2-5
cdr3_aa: CASSESRRETQYF

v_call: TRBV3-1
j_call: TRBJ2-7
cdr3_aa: CASSLRTSAYEQYF

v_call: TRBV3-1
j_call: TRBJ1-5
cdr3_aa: CASSQGLGQPQHF

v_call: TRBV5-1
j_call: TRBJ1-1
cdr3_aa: CASSPRTLNEAFF

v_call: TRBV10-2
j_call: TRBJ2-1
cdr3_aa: CASSGAGQPSNEQFF

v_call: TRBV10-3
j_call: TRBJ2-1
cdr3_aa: CAISLGPYGDEQFF

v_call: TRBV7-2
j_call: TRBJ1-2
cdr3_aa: CASSLEGGQGLGGYTF

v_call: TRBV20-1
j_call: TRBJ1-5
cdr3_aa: CSAGTGNQPQHF

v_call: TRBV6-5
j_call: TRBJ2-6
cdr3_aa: CASSGQALSGANVLTF

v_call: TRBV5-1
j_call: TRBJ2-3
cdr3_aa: CASSFTSGGDTQYF

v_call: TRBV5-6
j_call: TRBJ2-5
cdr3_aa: CASSLDRGLQETQYF

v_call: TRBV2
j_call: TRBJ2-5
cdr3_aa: CASSEAGRAAETQYF

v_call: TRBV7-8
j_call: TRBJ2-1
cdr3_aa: CASSSGGRVEQFF

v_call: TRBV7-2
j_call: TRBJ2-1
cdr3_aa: CASSRTSLEQFF

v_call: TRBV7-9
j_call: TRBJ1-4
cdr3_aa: CASSLGQGYEKLFF

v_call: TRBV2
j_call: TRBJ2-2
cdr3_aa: CASSVTKLGTGELFF

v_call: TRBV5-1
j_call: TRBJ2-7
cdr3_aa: CASSSRGSYEQYF

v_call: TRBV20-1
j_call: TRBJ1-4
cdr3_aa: CSARVYGGTNEKLFF

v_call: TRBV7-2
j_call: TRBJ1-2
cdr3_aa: CASSSNMGSTSMGYTF

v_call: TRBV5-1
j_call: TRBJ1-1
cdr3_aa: CASSLRGTALNTEAFF

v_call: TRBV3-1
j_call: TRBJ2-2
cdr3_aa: CASSPVGLVGTGELFF

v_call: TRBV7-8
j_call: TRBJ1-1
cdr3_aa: CASSLWKLGDTEAFF

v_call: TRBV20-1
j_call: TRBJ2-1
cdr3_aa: CSANGDRSNEQFF

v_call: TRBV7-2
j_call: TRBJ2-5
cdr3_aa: CASSLYIAVQETQYF

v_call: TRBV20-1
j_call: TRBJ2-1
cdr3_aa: CSAPGPVSDNEQFF

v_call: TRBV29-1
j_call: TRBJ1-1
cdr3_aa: CSGGRTNTEAFF

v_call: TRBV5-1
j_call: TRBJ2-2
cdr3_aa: CASRRDGELFF

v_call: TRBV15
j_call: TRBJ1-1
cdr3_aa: CATSRDLHRNTEAFF

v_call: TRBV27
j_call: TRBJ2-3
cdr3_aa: CASRTSPGGTDTQYF